Given below is one T cell receptor beta chain in context. Its antigen is currently unknown. This entry belongs to a study of T cell responses to AZD1222 COVID-19 vaccine. Notes on the study in general: Females outnumbered males among donors, who were mostly white British; clonal diversity was possibly underestimated.

Trimming stripped 4 bases from V and 0 bases from J, with 15 bases between. From germline, CDR1 is MGHRA and CDR2 YSYEKL. There are 16 residues in the CDR3. Only in-frame clones appear in the TCRdb table, and some are missing; sequencing was by immunoSEQ multiplex PCR. The sample has 120,000 to 150,000 clones, 91% seen once. V usage is TRBV4-1 and J usage is TRBJ1-1, with D unresolved. This TCR was sampled from an adult in good health. Sequenced material: peripheral blood, taken on day 0 of AZD1222 vaccination. For the CDR3, the DNA is TGCGCCAGCAGCCCCAGGTTGGCGGCTATGAACACTGAAGCTTTCTTT. Amino acids: CASSPRLAAMNTEAFF.